The clone carrying this TCR beta chain was seen only a few times. Germline V gene sequence: CDR1 MGHRA, CDR2 YSYEKL. Trimming removed 0 bases from V and 9 bases from J, with 9 bases in between. This CDR3 comprises 14 residues. The data were taken from a study of blood T cell repertoires in COVID-19. On the study more broadly: Sample material is recorded as cDNA or gDNA derived from T cells, B-cell-depleted T cells, or PBMCs.

Using immunoSEQ multiplex PCR, the repertoire was profiled, and TCRdb retains in-frame clones only, with some absent. The sample carries about 59,000 clones, around four fifths recorded once. The sequence was collected from a woman aged 70-85 years with acute or convalescent COVID-19. This sequence joins TRBV4-1 and TRBJ1-6; tentatively, D is TRBD1 (5 bases). Material for sequencing was peripheral blood. DNA of the CDR3: TGCGCCAGCAGCCAAGACAGGGTTTTTTCACCCCTCCACTTT. Amino acids: CASSQDRVFSPLHF.